This passage covers 27 T cell receptor beta chains from one sample sequenced in a study of Ad26.COV2.S vaccination and SARS-CoV-2 variants. Only in-frame clones appear in the TCRdb table, and some are missing; sequencing was by immunoSEQ multiplex PCR. The data hold about 350,000 clones, with 88% observed a single time. Treatment noted: roughly 19 received Ad26.COV2.S at low or high dose, single or two shots; several received placebo; per-sample allocation not given. The investigators took samples on day 63 after the first vaccine or placebo injection. Source: peripheral blood, taken in a trial of Ad26.COV2.S vaccine versus placebo. All receptors derive from a person between 18 and 65 years old who received the Ad26.COV2.S COVID-19 vaccine or a placebo.

This rearrangement joins TRBV5-1 to TRBJ1-4, with TRBD1 matching 11 bases. The CDR3 spans 18 residues. Trimming at V came to 4 bases and at J to 0 bases, leaving 8 bases not matched to a gene. Germline V gene data show CDR1 as SGHRS and CDR2 as YFSETQ. The CDR3 nucleotides are TGCGCCAGCAGCGGGCAGGGACAGGGGGTAGCAACTAATGAAAAACTGTTTTTT. This gives the protein CASSGQGQGVATNEKLFF.

This clone was found a few times. This rearrangement joins TRBV4-1 to TRBJ1-5; D remains unclear. V shed 2 bases and J shed 0 bases, with 11 bases lying between them. Germline V lookup: CDR1 MGHRA, CDR2 YSYEKL. This CDR3 has 16 residues. The CDR3 sequence: CASSQLAGDSNQPQHF. CDR3 DNA: TGCGCCAGCAGCCAACTAGCAGGTGATAGCAATCAGCCCCAGCATTTT.

The chain uses TRBV7-2 and TRBJ1-2; D ambiguous. The CDR3 contains 15 residues. V lost 3 bases and J lost 6, with 17 bases in between. Germline V lookup: CDR1 SGHTA, CDR2 FQGNSA. DNA of the CDR3: TGTGCCAGCAGCTTCTGGCCCTCGATTGGCGATGGCTACACCTTC. Amino acid sequence: CASSFWPSIGDGYTF.

V and J are TRBV30 and TRBJ1-3; D remains ambiguous. The CDR3 consists of 14 residues. CDR1 and CDR2 from the germline V gene are GTSNPN and SVGIG (reference sequence). The V end lost 1 base, the J end lost 0 bases, and 7 bases lay between the germline ends. CDR3: CAWSGRVSGNTIYF. In DNA, the CDR3 is TGTGCCTGGAGTGGTAGGGTCTCTGGAAACACCATATATTTT.

This sequence joins TRBV15 and TRBJ2-5; possibly TRBD1 or TRBD2 for D (5 bases each). This CDR3 is built from 15 residues. Looked up from germline, CDR1 is LNHNV and CDR2 is YYDKDF (reference sequence). With 8 bases removed from V and 0 bases from J, the gap between germline ends came to 16 bases. CDR3 nucleotide sequence: TGTGCCACCGAGGAGAAGGGGAGTTACCAAGAGACCCAGTACTTC. Protein: CATEEKGSYQETQYF.

The chain employs TRBV18 and TRBJ2-2, with D maybe TRBD1 (6 bases). The CDR3 is 13 residues long. The V gene lost 3 bases and the J gene lost 5 bases, with 7 bases spanning the gap. Germline lookup yields CDR1 KGHSH and CDR2 LQKENI. CDR3 sequence: CASSPQGTGELFF. The DNA for the CDR3 is TGTGCCAGCTCACCTCAGGGGACCGGGGAGCTGTTTTTT. Full variable domain (remainder filled in from reference TRBV18 and TRBJ2-2): NAGVMQNPRHLVRRRGQEARLRCSPMKGHSHVYWYRQLPEEGLKFMVYLQKENIIDESGMPKERFSAEFPKEGPSILRIQQVVRGDSAAYFCASSPQGTGELFFGEGSRLTVL.

V gene TRBV3-1 (or the pseudogene TRBV3-2) combines with J gene TRBJ1-2, with D possibly matching TRBD1 (6 bases). Germline V gives CDR1 LGHDT, CDR2 YNNKEL (reference sequence). V was trimmed by 7 bases and J by 0 bases, leaving 12 bases between them. The CDR3 has 14 residues. The CDR3 sequence is CASTTQGTNYGYTF. In nucleotides, the CDR3 is TGTGCCAGCACCACACAGGGTACTAACTATGGCTACACCTTC.

This chain joins TRBV7-3 and TRBJ2-1; 14 positions match TRBD2. CDR1 SGHTA and CDR2 FQGTGA come from the germline V gene. The CDR3 extends over 16 amino acids. V lost 5 bases, J lost 10 bases, and 10 bases stayed unmatched. CDR3 nucleotide sequence: TGTGCCAGCAGCACCCGGACTAGCGGGAGGCCGGGAGAGCAGTTCTTC. Translation: CASSTRTSGRPGEQFF.

This chain uses TRBV7-3 with TRBJ2-7, with 12 bases that match TRBD1. This CDR3 has 16 residues. Trimming removed 2 bases from V and 7 bases from J; junction bases left unmatched: 9. Germline V CDR1 and CDR2: SGHTA, FQGTGA. The CDR3 coding sequence is TGTGCCAGCAGCTTACTTCCGGGACAGGGGGCTCGGGAGCAGTACTTC. Translation gives CASSLLPGQGAREQYF.

The chain carries TRBV9 and TRBJ2-2; D is unclear. This CDR3 has 17 amino acids. Germline V gene sequence: CDR1 SGDLS, CDR2 YYNGEE. V was cut by 3 bases and J by 3 bases, with 18 bases left in between. The CDR3 sequence is CASSEVGSTRYTGELFF. The CDR3 coding sequence is TGTGCCAGCAGCGAGGTAGGGTCTACTCGCTACACCGGGGAGCTGTTTTTT.

The chain couples TRBV9 to TRBJ2-7, with D maybe TRBD2 (5 bases). This CDR3 is built from 21 residues. Germline V CDR1 and CDR2: SGDLS, YYNGEE. With 4 bases removed from V and 3 bases from J, the gap between germline ends came to 35 bases. CDR3 sequence: CASSPELKLARDPTVFYEQYF. DNA of the CDR3: TGTGCCAGCAGCCCCGAACTTAAGCTAGCACGCGACCCTACCGTATTCTACGAGCAGTACTTC.

This clone showed up just once. The rearrangement links TRBV7-9 to TRBJ1-1, with no clear D. Germline V gene data show CDR1 as SEHNR and CDR2 as FQNEAQ (reference sequence). V lost 2 bases and J 5 bases, leaving 15 bases between the germline ends. CDR3 length: 15 residues. This CDR3 reads CASSLYQPKRTEAFF. The CDR3 DNA follows: TGTGCCAGCAGCTTATATCAACCTAAGAGGACTGAAGCTTTCTTT. The whole variable domain, filled in from reference TRBV7-9 and TRBJ1-1, reads DTGVSQNPRHKITKRGQNVTFRCDPISEHNRLYWYRQTLGQGPEFLTYFQNEAQLEKSRLLSDRFSAERPKGSFSTLEIQRTEQGDSAMYLCASSLYQPKRTEAFFGQGTRLTVV.

A single count supports this clone. The chain has TRBV12-3 or TRBV12-4 and TRBJ2-7, with D possibly being TRBD1 (6 bases). This CDR3 spans 13 amino acids. V was pared by 3 bases and J by 3 bases, with 9 bases between. The CDR3 spells CASSLGHNYEQYF. CDR3 coding DNA: TGTGCCAGCAGTTTGGGACATAACTACGAGCAGTACTTC.

This sequence joins TRBV9 and TRBJ2-7; D remains ambiguous. Germline V lookup: CDR1 SGDLS, CDR2 YYNGEE. The V gene lost 0 bases and the J gene lost 2 bases, with 9 bases spanning the gap. This CDR3 spans 14 amino acids. As DNA, the CDR3 is TGTGCCAGCAGCGTAGTTGATGAAACCTACGAGCAGTACTTC. Its protein is CASSVVDETYEQYF.

V usage is TRBV9 and J usage is TRBJ2-3, with 14 bases identical to TRBD2. The CDR3 extends over 17 amino acids. V trimming: 0 bases; J trimming: 8 bases; junction bases outside the gene matches: 8. Germline V gene sequence: CDR1 SGDLS, CDR2 YYNGEE. CDR3 residues: CASSVGLAGGERGTQYF. In DNA, the CDR3 is TGTGCCAGCAGCGTAGGACTAGCGGGAGGGGAAAGGGGTACGCAGTATTTT.

This clone has only a few counts. The genes are TRBV9 and TRBJ1-3; 8 nucleotides match TRBD1. Germline V lookup: CDR1 SGDLS, CDR2 YYNGEE. The CDR3 is made up of 14 amino acids. Germline trimming cut 3 bases from V and 4 bases from J; bases unmatched to any gene: 3. The CDR3 DNA reads as TGTGCCAGCAGCGCAGGGGGCCAGGGAAACACCATATATTTT. Translating it yields CASSAGGQGNTIYF. Supplemented by reference TRBV9 and TRBJ1-3, the full variable domain reads DSGVTQTPKHLITATGQRVTLRCSPRSGDLSVYWYQQSLDQGLQFLIQYYNGEERAKGNILERFSAQQFPDLHSELNLSSLELGDSALYFCASSAGGQGNTIYFGEGSWLTVV.

The V gene is TRBV6-5, the J gene TRBJ1-4, with a tentative D call TRBD1 (6 bases). The CDR3 runs 15 residues. The germline V and J ends were trimmed by 3 bases and 1 base, with 9 bases remaining between them. The germline gives CDR1 MNHEY, CDR2 SVGAGI. The CDR3 DNA reads as TGTGCCAGCAGTTATACAGGGTTAACTAATGAAAAACTGTTTTTT. Translating it yields CASSYTGLTNEKLFF.

The chain combines TRBV20-1 with TRBJ2-1; 9 nucleotides line up with TRBD1. Germline values: CDR1 DFQATT, CDR2 SNEGSKA (reference sequence). There are 14 residues in the CDR3. The V and J ends lost 3 bases and 6 bases, in that order; junction bases with no gene match: 6. The CDR3 DNA sequence: TGCAGTGCTAGTGGGGACAGGGTCCCCAATGAGCAGTTCTTC. Protein product: CSASGDRVPNEQFF.

This chain joins TRBV21-1 and TRBJ2-1; the table's D call of TRBD2 was not tested on the DNA. TRBV21-1 is given as a pseudogene. This CDR3 contains 16 residues. The DNA for the CDR3 is TGTGCCAGCAGCAAAGAGCCTAGCGGGATTCAGAATGAGCAGTTCTTC. Translating it yields CASSKEPSGIQNEQFF.

The chain links TRBV13 to TRBJ2-6; D remains unclear. The CDR3 contains 13 residues. Per germline, CDR1 PRHDT and CDR2 FYEKMQ (reference sequence). Trimming pared 5 bases from V and 4 bases from J, leaving 6 bases between. In nucleotides, the CDR3 is TGTGCCAGCAGCACGACAGGGGCCAACGTCCTGACTTTC. Its protein product is CASSTTGANVLTF.

Ten or more counts support this clone. V and J are TRBV19 and TRBJ2-2; maybe TRBD1 (5 bases). Germline values: CDR1 LNHDA, CDR2 SQIVND (reference sequence). Trimming shortened V by 3 bases and J by 4 bases, and 15 bases separated the two germline ends. The CDR3 runs to 16 residues. This CDR3 is CASSIGQSASTGELFF. The CDR3 DNA is TGTGCCAGTAGTATCGGACAAAGCGCGTCCACCGGGGAGCTGTTTTTT. Together with reference TRBV19 and TRBJ2-2, the CDR3 gives the full variable domain: DGGITQSPKYLFRKEGQNVTLSCEQNLNHDAMYWYRQDPGQGLRLIYYSQIVNDFQKGDIAEGYSVSREKKESFPLTVTSAQKNPTAFYLCASSIGQSASTGELFFGEGSRLTVL.

In its sample, this clone was seen once. The chain has TRBV7-8 and TRBJ1-1; possibly TRBD1 for D (6 bases). The CDR3 runs to 15 residues. V lost 7 bases and J lost 1, with 16 bases in between. Germline assignment: CDR1 SGHVS and CDR2 FQNEAQ. CDR3 DNA sequence: TGTGCCAGCACACAGGGTGGTTTCGGGAACACTGAAGCTTTCTTT. This translates into CASTQGGFGNTEAFF.

The chain combines TRBV27 with TRBJ1-2; 8 bases line up with TRBD1. The CDR3 totals 16 residues. Germline CDR1 reads MNHEY; CDR2 reads SMNVEV (reference sequence). J was trimmed by 3 bases and V by 1 base; bases with no gene match: 7. CDR3 region: CASSLYGQGAYYGYTF. The DNA for the CDR3 is TGTGCCAGCAGTTTATATGGGCAGGGGGCTTACTATGGCTACACCTTC.

The chain uses TRBV29-1 and TRBJ2-3, with 14 bases identical to TRBD2. After removal of 3 bases from V and 3 bases from J, the junction contained 2 bases not matched to a gene. This CDR3 has 15 amino acids. From germline, CDR1 is SQVTM and CDR2 ANQGSEA. In DNA form, the CDR3 reads TGCAGCGTTGACGGACTAGCGGGGGGTACAGATACGCAGTATTTT. Translating gives CSVDGLAGGTDTQYF.

J is TRBJ2-2 and V is TRBV4-2; TRBD1 matches 7 bases. With V trimmed by 2 bases and J by 3 bases, 6 bases remained unmatched. The CDR3 has 16 amino acids. Germline values: CDR1 LGHNA, CDR2 YNFKEQ. The CDR3 region has the DNA TGTGCCAGCAGCCAACAAATTGACAGGGACACCGGGGAGCTGTTTTTT. Protein: CASSQQIDRDTGELFF.

V and J are TRBV21-1 and TRBJ2-3; the table names TRBD2, a call not compared with the DNA. TRBV21-1 is a documented pseudogene. The CDR3 is made up of 16 amino acids. DNA for the CDR3: TGTGCCAGCAGCAAAGCGCCCCCTAAAGGCACAGATACGCAGTATTTT. Residues: CASSKAPPKGTDTQYF.

The chain has TRBV5-1 and TRBJ2-7; D is possibly TRBD1 (6 bases). The CDR3 has 11 residues. Trimming cost V 4 bases and J 5 bases, with 7 bases left between them. The germline gives CDR1 SGHRS, CDR2 YFSETQ. CDR3 in DNA: TGCGCCAGCAGCCAGGGGCACGAGCAGTACTTC. Amino acid sequence: CASSQGHEQYF.